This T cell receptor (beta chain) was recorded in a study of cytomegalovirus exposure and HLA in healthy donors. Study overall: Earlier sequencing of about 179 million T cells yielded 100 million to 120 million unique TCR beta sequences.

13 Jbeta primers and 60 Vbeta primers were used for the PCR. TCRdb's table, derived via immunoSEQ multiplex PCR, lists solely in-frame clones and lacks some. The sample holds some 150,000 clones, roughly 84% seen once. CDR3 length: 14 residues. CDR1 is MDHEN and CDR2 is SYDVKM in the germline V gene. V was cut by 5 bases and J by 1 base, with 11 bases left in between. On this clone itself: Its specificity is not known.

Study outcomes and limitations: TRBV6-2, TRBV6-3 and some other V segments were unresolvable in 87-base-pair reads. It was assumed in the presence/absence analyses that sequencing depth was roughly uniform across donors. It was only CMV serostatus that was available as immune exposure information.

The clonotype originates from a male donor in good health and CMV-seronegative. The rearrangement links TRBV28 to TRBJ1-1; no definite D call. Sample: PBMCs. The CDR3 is CASSPPVENTEAFF. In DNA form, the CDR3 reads TGTGCCAGCAGTCCACCTGTAGAGAACACTGAAGCTTTCTTT.